This TCR beta chain was identified in a study of human T cells and chemical hapten exposure. Looking at the study overall: Diphenylcyclopropenone was applied weekly to patients' scalps across the roughly 23-week study.

The CDR3 is 15 residues long. Trimming took 5 bases from V and 10 from J; bases not matched to a gene: 11. Germline loops: CDR1 SGHRS, CDR2 YFSETQ. This sample's time point: patch test 2, 6 weeks after DPC sensitization. Treatment indicated: therapeutic diphenylcyclopropenone sensitization with weekly scalp DPC. MiXCR, applied by TCRdb to the RACE reads, yields one record per CDR3 protein. The repertoire holds roughly 96,000 distinct CDR3 sequences, with about 9.3% as singletons. The sequence was obtained from a middle-aged woman with alopecia areata. Some clones in this sample may be carry-over from other donors' samples. V is TRBV5-1 and J is TRBJ1-6; 8 bases match TRBD1. The source was whole blood, collected in connection with sensitization to the hapten diphenylcyclopropenone (DPC). CDR3 sequence reads: CASRFQTGENSPLHF. The CDR3 nucleotides are TGCGCCAGCAGATTTCAGACAGGGGAAAACTCACCCCTCCACTTT.